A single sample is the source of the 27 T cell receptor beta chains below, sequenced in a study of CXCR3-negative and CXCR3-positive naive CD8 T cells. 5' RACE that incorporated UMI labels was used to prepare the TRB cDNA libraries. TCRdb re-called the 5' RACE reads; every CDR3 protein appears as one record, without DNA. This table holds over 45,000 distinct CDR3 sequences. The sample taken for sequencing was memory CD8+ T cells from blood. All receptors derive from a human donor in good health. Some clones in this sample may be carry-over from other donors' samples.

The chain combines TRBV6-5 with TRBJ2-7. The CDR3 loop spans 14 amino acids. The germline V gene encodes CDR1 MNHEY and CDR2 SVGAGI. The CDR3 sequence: CASSLGRTHNEQYF.

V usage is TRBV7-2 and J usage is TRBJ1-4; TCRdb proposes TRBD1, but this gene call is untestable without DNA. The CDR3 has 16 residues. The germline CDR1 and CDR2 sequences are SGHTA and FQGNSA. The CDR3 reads CASSLAAGTGNEKLFF. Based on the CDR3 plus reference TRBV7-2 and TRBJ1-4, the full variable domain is GAGVSQSPSNKVTEKGKDVELRCDPISGHTALYWYRQSLGQGLEFLIYFQGNSAPDKSGLPSDRFSAERTGGSVSTLTIQRTQQEDSAVYLCASSLAAGTGNEKLFFGSGTQLSVL.

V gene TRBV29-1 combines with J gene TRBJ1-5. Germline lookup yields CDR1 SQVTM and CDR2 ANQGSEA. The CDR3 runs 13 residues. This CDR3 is CSVEVGSNQPQHF.

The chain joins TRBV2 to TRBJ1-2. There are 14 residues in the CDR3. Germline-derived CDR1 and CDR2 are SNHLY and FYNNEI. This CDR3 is CASTKSHSPYGYTF.

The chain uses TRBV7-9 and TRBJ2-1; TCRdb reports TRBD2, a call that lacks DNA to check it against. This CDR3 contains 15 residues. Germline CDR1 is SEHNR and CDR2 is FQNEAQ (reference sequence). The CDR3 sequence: CASSLDLAGAAEQFF. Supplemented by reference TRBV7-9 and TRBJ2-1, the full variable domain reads DTGVSQNPRHKITKRGQNVTFRCDPISEHNRLYWYRQTLGQGPEFLTYFQNEAQLEKSRLLSDRFSAERPKGSFSTLEIQRTEQGDSAMYLCASSLDLAGAAEQFFGPGTRLTVL.

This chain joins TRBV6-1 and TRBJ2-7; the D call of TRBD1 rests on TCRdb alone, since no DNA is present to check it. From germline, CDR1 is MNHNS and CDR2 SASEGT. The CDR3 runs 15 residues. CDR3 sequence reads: CASSEDGGDIHEQYF.

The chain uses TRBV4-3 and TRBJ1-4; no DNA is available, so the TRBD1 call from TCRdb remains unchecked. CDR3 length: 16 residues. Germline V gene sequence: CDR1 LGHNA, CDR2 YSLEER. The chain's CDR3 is CASSQEPGQGAEKLFF.

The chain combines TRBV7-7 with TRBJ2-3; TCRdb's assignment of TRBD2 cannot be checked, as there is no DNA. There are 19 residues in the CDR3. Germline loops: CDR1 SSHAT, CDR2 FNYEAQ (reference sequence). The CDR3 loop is CASSLEDRLAGGSADTQYF.

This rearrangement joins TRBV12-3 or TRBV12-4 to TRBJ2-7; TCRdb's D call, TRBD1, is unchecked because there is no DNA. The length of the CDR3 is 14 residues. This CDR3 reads CAITRGLRPYEQYF.

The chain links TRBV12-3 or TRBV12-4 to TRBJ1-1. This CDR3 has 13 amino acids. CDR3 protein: CASSFGGNTEAFF.

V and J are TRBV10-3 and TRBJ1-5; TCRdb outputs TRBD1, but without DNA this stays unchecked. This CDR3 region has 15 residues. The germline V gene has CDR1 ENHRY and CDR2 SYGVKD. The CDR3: CAIRDLGEKGQPQHF.

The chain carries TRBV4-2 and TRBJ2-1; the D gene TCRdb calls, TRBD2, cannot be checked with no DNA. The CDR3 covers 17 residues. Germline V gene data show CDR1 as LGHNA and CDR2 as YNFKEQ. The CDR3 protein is CASSPWTSGGAYNEQFF.

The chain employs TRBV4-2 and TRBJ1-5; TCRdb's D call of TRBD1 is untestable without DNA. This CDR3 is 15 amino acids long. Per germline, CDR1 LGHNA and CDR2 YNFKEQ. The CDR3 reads CASSQDWTGDQPQHF.

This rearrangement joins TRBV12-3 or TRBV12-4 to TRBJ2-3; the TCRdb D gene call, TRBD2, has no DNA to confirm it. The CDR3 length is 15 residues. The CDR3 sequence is CASSGRLASTDTQYF.

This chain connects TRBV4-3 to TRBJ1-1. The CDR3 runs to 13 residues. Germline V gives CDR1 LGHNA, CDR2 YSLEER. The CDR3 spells CASSPTENTEAFF.

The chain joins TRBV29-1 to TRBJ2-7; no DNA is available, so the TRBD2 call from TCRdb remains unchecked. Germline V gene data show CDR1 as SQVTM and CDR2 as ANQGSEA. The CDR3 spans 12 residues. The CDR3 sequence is CSVLAGPYEQYF.

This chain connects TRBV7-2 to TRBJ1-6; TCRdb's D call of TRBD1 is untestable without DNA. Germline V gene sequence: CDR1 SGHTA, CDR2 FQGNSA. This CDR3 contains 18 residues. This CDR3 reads CASSFTPPSRTVKSPLHF.

CDR3 sequence: CASSTWTGGYGYTF. The rearrangement links TRBV21-1 to TRBJ1-2; the D call from TCRdb, TRBD1, cannot be confirmed without DNA. TRBV21-1 is recorded as a pseudogene. This CDR3 is 14 amino acids long.

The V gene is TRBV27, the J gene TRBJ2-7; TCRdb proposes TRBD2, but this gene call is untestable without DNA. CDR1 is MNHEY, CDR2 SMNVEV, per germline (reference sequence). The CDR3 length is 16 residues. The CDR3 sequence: CASSTLRGGPTYEQYF.

This CDR3 is CASSILRGFGNEQFF. The V gene is TRBV7-8, the J gene TRBJ2-1; the TCRdb call, TRBD1, lacks DNA for checking. Germline CDR1 reads SGHVS; CDR2 reads FQNEAQ. The CDR3 sequence is 15 residues long. The complete variable domain, with remaining parts taken from reference TRBV7-8 and TRBJ2-1, reads GAGVSQSPRYKVAKRGQDVALRCDPISGHVSLFWYQQALGQGPEFLTYFQNEAQLDKSGLPSDRFFAERPEGSVSTLKIQRTQQEDSAVYLCASSILRGFGNEQFFGPGTRLTVL.

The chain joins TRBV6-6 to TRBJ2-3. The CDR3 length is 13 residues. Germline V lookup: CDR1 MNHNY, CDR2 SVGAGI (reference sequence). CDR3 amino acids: CASSYTRPDTPYF.

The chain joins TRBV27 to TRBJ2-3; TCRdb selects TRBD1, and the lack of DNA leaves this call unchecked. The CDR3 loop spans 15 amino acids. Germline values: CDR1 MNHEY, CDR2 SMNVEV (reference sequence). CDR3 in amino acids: CASSPITGATDTQYF.

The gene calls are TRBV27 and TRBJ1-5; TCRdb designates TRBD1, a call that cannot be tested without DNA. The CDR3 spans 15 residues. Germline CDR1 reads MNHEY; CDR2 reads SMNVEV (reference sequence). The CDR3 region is CASADRGLLRQPQHF.

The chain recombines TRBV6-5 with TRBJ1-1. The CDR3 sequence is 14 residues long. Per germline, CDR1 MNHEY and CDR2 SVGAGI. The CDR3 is CASSHRAAGNEAFF.

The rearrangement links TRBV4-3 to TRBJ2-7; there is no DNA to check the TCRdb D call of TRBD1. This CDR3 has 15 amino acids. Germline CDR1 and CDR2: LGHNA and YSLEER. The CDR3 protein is CASSQDGQGMNEQYF.

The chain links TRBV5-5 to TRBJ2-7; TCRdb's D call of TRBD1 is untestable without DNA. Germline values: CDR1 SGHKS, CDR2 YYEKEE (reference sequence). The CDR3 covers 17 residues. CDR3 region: CASSLSRGQSRSYEQYF.

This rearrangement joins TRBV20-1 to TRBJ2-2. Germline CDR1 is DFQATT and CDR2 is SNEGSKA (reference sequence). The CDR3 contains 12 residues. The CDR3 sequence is CSARDQTGELFF.